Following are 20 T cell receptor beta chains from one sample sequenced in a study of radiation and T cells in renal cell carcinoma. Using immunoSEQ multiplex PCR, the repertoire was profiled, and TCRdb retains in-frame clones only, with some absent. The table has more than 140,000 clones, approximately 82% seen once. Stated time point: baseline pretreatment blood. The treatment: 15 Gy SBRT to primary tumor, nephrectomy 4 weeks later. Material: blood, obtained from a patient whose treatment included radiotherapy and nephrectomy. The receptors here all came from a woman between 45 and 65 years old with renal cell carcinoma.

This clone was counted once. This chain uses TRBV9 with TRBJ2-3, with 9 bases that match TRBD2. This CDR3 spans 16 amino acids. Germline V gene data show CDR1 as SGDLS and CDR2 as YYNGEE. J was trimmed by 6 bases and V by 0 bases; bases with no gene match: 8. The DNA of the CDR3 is TGTGCCAGCAGCGTAGAAAGAGCGGGAGGTTCGGATACGCAGTATTTT. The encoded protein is CASSVERAGGSDTQYF.

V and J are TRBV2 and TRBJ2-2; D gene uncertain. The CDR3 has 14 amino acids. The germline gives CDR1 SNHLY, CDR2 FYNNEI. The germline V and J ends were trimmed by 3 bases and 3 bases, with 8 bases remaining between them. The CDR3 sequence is CASSENRDTGELFF. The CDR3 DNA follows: TGTGCCAGCAGTGAGAACCGCGACACCGGGGAGCTGTTTTTT.

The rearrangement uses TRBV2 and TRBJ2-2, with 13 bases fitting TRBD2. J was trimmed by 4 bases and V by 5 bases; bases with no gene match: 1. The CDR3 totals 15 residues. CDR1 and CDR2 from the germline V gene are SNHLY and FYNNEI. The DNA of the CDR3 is TGTGCCAGCAGTTGGACTAGCGGGAGCACCGGGGAGCTGTTTTTT. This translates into CASSWTSGSTGELFF.

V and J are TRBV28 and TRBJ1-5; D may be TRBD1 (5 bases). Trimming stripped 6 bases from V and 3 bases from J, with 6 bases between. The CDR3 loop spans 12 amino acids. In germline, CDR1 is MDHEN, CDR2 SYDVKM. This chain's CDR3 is CASRGPNQPQHF. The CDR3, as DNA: TGTGCCAGCAGGGGGCCCAATCAGCCCCAGCATTTT.

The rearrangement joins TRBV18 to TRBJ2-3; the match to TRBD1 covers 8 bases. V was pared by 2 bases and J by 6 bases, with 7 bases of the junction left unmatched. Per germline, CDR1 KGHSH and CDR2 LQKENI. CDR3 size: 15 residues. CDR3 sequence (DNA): TGTGCCAGCTCACCAAATGGACAGGGAACGGATACGCAGTATTTT. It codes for CASSPNGQGTDTQYF.

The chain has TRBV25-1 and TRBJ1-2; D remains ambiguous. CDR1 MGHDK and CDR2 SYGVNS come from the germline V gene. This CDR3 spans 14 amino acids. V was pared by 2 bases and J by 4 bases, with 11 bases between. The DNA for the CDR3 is TGTGCCAGCAGTGAAGTCTTTTCGGGCTATGGCTACACCTTC. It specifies CASSEVFSGYGYTF.

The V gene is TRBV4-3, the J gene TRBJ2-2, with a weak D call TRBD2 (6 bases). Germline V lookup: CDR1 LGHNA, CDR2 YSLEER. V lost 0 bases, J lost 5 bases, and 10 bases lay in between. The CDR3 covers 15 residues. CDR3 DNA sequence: TGCGCCAGCAGCCAAGATCGGGGGAGGACCGGGGAGCTGTTTTTT. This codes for CASSQDRGRTGELFF.

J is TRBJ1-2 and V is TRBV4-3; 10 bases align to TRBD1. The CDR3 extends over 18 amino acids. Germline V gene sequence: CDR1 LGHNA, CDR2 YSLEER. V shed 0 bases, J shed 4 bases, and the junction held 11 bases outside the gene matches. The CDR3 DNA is TGCGCCAGCAGCCAAGAAGGCCATGGACAGGGGGTTATCTATGGCTACACCTTC. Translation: CASSQEGHGQGVIYGYTF.

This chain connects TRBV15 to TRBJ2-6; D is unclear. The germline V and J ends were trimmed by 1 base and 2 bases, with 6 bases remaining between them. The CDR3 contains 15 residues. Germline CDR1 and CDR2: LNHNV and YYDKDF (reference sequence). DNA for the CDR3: TGTGCCACCAGCAGAGCTCCCCCTGGGGCCAACGTCCTGACTTTC. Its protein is CATSRAPPGANVLTF.

The CDR3 sequence is CASSVTGDRPNTDTQYF. The CDR3 nucleotides are TGTGCCAGCAGCGTCACCGGTGACAGGCCTAACACAGATACGCAGTATTTT. The chain employs TRBV9 and TRBJ2-3, with D tentatively TRBD1 (6 bases). Trimming took 2 bases from V and 2 from J, leaving 18 bases between them. Germline CDR1 SGDLS, CDR2 YYNGEE. This CDR3 region has 17 residues.

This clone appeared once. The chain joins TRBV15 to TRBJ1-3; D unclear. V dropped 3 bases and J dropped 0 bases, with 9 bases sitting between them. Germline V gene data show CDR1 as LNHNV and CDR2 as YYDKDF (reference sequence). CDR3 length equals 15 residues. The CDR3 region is CATSSGQFSGNTIYF. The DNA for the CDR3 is TGTGCCACCAGCAGTGGGCAGTTCTCTGGAAACACCATATATTTT.

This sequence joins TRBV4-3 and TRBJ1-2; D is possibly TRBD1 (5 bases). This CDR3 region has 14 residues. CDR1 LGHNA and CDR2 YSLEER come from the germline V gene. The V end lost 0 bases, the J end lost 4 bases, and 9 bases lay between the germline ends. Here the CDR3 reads CASSQDGGGYGYTF. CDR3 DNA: TGCGCCAGCAGCCAAGATGGGGGGGGCTATGGCTACACCTTC.

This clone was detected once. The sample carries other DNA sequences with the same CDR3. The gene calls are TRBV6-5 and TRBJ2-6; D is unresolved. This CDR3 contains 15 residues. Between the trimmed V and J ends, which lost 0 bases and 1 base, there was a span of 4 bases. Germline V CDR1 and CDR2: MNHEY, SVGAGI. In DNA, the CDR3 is TGTGCCAGCAGTTACTCTGGGTCTGGGGCCAACGTCCTGACTTTC. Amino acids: CASSYSGSGANVLTF.

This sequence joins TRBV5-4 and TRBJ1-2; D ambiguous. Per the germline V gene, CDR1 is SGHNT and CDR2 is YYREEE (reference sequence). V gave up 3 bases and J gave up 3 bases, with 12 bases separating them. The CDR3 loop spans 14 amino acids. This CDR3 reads CASSSSPGDYGYTF. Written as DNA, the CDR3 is TGTGCCAGCAGCTCGTCTCCGGGCGACTATGGCTACACCTTC.

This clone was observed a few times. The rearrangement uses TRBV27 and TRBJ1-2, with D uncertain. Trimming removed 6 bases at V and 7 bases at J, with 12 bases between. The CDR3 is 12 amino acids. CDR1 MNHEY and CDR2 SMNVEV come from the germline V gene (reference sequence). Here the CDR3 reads CASRTFRGGYTF. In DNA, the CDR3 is TGTGCCAGCAGGACTTTCCGGGGTGGCTACACCTTC.

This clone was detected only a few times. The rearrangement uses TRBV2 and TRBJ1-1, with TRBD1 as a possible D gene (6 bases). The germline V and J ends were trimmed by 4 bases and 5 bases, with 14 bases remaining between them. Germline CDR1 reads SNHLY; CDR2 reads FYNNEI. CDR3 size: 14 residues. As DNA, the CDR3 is TGTGCCAGCAGTGGAGACAGGTGGGATACTGAAGCTTTCTTT. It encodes CASSGDRWDTEAFF.

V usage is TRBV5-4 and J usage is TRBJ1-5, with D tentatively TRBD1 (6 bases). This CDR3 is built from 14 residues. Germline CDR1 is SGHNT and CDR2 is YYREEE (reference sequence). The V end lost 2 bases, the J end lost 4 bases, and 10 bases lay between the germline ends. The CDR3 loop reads CASSFWGANQPQHF. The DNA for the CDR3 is TGTGCCAGCAGCTTTTGGGGGGCGAATCAGCCCCAGCATTTT.

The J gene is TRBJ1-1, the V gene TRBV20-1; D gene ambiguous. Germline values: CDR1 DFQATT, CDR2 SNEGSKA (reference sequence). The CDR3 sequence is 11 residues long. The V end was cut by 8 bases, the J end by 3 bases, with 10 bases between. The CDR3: CSPGRDTEAFF. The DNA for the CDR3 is TGCAGTCCCGGGCGGGACACTGAAGCTTTCTTT.

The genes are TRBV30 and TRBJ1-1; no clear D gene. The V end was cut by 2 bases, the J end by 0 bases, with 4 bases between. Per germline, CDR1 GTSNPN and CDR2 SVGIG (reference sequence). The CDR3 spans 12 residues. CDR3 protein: CAWSKMNTEAFF. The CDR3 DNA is TGTGCCTGGAGTAAGATGAACACTGAAGCTTTCTTT.

CDR3 loop: CASSEADIYEQYF. DNA of the CDR3: TGTGCCAGCAGTGAAGCTGACATCTACGAGCAGTACTTC. This chain uses TRBV2 with TRBJ2-7, with D uncertain. Germline lookup yields CDR1 SNHLY and CDR2 FYNNEI. CDR3 size: 13 residues. Trimming removed 0 bases at V and 3 bases at J, with 6 bases between.